These 21 T cell receptor beta chains came from one sample sequenced in a study of T cells in Graves' hyperthyroidism and ophthalmopathy. TCR beta CDR3 regions were amplified from RNA transcripts. Using the HTBI primer set, a first-round RT-PCR was run on the TCR CDR3. Each CDR3 protein gets one entry after TCRdb re-called the multiplex PCR reads with MiXCR. The table has some 490,000 distinct CDR3 sequences, around a fifth seen once. The sample taken for sequencing was blood. The receptors stem from a woman in her 70s with Graves' ophthalmopathy.

This clonotype has ten or more counts. This chain uses TRBV12-5 with TRBJ1-1, with TRBD1 matching 8 bases. The CDR3 loop spans 17 amino acids. The V segment lost 5 bases and the J segment 0 bases; nucleotides outside the gene matches: 11. Germline CDR1 is LGHNT and CDR2 is FRNRAP. The chain's CDR3 is CASGGTPGQAVNTEAFF. The CDR3 nucleotides are TGTGCTAGTGGTGGGACACCGGGACAGGCGGTGAACACTGAAGCTTTCTTT.

This sequence joins TRBV6-1 and TRBJ2-7; TRBD2 matches at 10 bases. CDR3 length equals 16 residues. V dropped 5 bases and J dropped 0; count of bases not matched to a gene: 7. The germline gives CDR1 MNHNS, CDR2 SASEGT. In DNA form, the CDR3 reads TGTGCCAGCAGTCGGACTAGCGGAGATAGCTCCTACGAGCAGTACTTC. It yields the protein CASSRTSGDSSYEQYF.

The rearrangement uses TRBV5-5 and TRBJ2-1; D may be TRBD1 (6 bases). The CDR3 loop spans 15 amino acids. V lost 0 bases and J 4 bases, leaving 11 bases between the germline ends. Germline lookup yields CDR1 SGHKS and CDR2 YYEKEE (reference sequence). CDR3 in amino acids: CASSLGPGEYNEQFF. The CDR3 coding sequence is TGTGCCAGCAGCTTGGGTCCAGGGGAATACAATGAGCAGTTCTTC.

This clonotype has just one count. A read error is the likely source, as a far larger clone sits one nucleotide away. The chain uses TRBV6-1 and TRBJ2-7; 8 bases match TRBD2. CDR1 MNHNS and CDR2 SASEGT come from the germline V gene. The CDR3 is made up of 13 amino acids. In DNA form, the CDR3 reads TGTGCCAGCAGTCCAAGCGGGAGCTACGAGCGGTACTTC. It yields the protein CASSPSGSYERYF.

This clonotype was observed a few times. The chain carries TRBV7-9 and TRBJ2-7, with unresolved D. The CDR3 runs 15 residues. Germline V gene sequence: CDR1 SEHNR, CDR2 FQNEAQ (reference sequence). V lost 5 bases and J 0 bases, leaving 14 bases between the germline ends. The CDR3 loop is CASSPRKYPSYEQYF. DNA for the CDR3: TGTGCCAGCAGCCCAAGGAAATACCCCTCCTACGAGCAGTACTTC. The full variable domain, rest sourced from reference TRBV7-9 and TRBJ2-7, is DTGVSQNPRHKITKRGQNVTFRCDPISEHNRLYWYRQTLGQGPEFLTYFQNEAQLEKSRLLSDRFSAERPKGSFSTLEIQRTEQGDSAMYLCASSPRKYPSYEQYFGPGTRLTVT.

This clonotype turned up a few times. At one end the junction does not follow the germline gene, possibly because of a read error. CDR3 region: CASSYSGAAGGRGNSIYF. For the CDR3, the DNA is TGTGCCAGCAGTTACTCGGGGGCCGCAGGGGGAAGAGGAAACTCCATATATTTT. V is TRBV6-5 and J is TRBJ1-3, with 7 bases lining up with TRBD1. There are 18 residues in the CDR3. The V gene's germline CDR1 is MNHEY and CDR2 SVGAGI.

This clonotype has just a few counts. The rearrangement uses TRBV11-3 and TRBJ2-2, with D possibly TRBD2 on 5 matching bases. Germline loops: CDR1 SGHNT, CDR2 YENEEA. Trimming left V 5 bases short and J 3 bases short, with 13 bases between. This CDR3 is 15 amino acids long. The CDR3 region is CASSPGMLDTGELFF. The CDR3 nucleotides read TGTGCCAGCAGCCCCGGGATGCTGGACACCGGGGAGCTGTTTTTT.

The V call is TRBV5-6, the J call TRBJ2-5; TRBD1 aligns across 7 bases. Germline V gives CDR1 SGHDT, CDR2 YYEEEE. The length of the CDR3 is 14 residues. J was trimmed by 8 bases and V by 3 bases; bases with no gene match: 10. The CDR3: CASSSTGTKKTQYF. CDR3 nucleotide sequence: TGTGCCAGCAGCTCGACAGGGACCAAGAAAACCCAGTACTTC.

This clonotype was picked up many times. In nucleotides, the CDR3 is TGTGCCAGCAGTTACTCGAGCGGGCGTGCTCAGCCCCAGCATTTT. It translates to CASSYSSGRAQPQHF. The chain joins TRBV6-2 or TRBV6-3 to TRBJ1-5; D remains ambiguous. Trimming stripped 0 bases from V and 6 bases from J, with 12 bases between. This CDR3 spans 15 amino acids. Germline assignment: CDR1 MNHEY and CDR2 SVGEGT.

The chain links TRBV6-1 to TRBJ1-5, with 8 bases matching TRBD1. Germline trimming cut 6 bases from V and 3 bases from J; bases unmatched to any gene: 10. The CDR3 sequence is 16 residues long. CDR1 is MNHNS, CDR2 SASEGT, per germline. CDR3 DNA sequence: TGTGCCAGCAGAACCTCAGGGGGCCCAATCAATCAGCCCCAGCATTTT. This encodes CASRTSGGPINQPQHF.

This clonotype was counted between two and nine times. The CDR3 loop is CASSLRGPGNEKLFF. CDR3 bases: TGCGCCAGCAGCTTAAGGGGGCCCGGTAATGAAAAACTGTTTTTT. The J gene is TRBJ1-4, the V gene TRBV5-1; 7 bases align to TRBD1. The J segment lost 4 bases and the V segment lost 2 bases, leaving 5 bases of the junction unmatched. This CDR3 contains 15 residues. Germline CDR1 is SGHRS and CDR2 is YFSETQ.

This chain uses TRBV5-1 with TRBJ2-7, with 8 bases matching TRBD1. Germline V lookup: CDR1 SGHRS, CDR2 YFSETQ. Germline trimming cut 9 bases from V and 3 bases from J; bases unmatched to any gene: 8. The CDR3 runs 13 residues. The CDR3 region is CATGTGEGYEQYF. The CDR3 DNA sequence: TGCGCCACTGGGACAGGTGAAGGCTACGAGCAGTACTTC.

This clonotype was counted a few times. This chain uses TRBV19 with TRBJ2-5; D is possibly TRBD2 (6 bases). The CDR3 extends over 14 amino acids. CDR1 is LNHDA and CDR2 is SQIVND in the germline V gene (reference sequence). Trimming took 7 bases from V and 3 from J, leaving 15 bases between them. CDR3 sequence reads: CASKEGGGEETQYF. CDR3 nucleotides: TGTGCCAGTAAGGAGGGAGGAGGTGAAGAGACCCAGTACTTC.

The J gene is TRBJ2-2, the V gene TRBV6-2 or TRBV6-3; TRBD1 or TRBD2 may be the D gene (5 bases each). Germline V gene data show CDR1 as MNHEY and CDR2 as SVGEGT. The length of the CDR3 is 14 residues. V was trimmed by 7 bases and J by 6 bases, leaving 15 bases between them. CDR3 residues: CASNFPGAAGELFF. The CDR3 coding sequence is TGTGCCAGCAACTTCCCCGGGGCGGCCGGGGAGCTGTTTTTT.

The gene calls are TRBV6-2 or TRBV6-3 and TRBJ1-1; D uncertain. The CDR3 length is 14 residues. Trimming removed 7 bases from V and 10 bases from J, with 22 bases in between. CDR1 and CDR2 (germline): MNHEY, SVGEGT. Here the CDR3 reads CASTLWSGSPRAFF. In nucleotides, the CDR3 is TGTGCCAGCACTCTCTGGTCGGGCAGCCCTAGAGCTTTCTTT.

This clonotype was counted ten times or more. CDR3 protein: CASSLDRASQPQHF. CDR3 coding DNA: TGTGCCAGCAGCTTAGACAGGGCTAGTCAGCCCCAGCATTTT. This chain joins TRBV7-2 and TRBJ1-5, with D tentatively TRBD1 (6 bases). Between the trimmed V and J ends, which lost 1 base and 6 bases, there was a span of 10 bases. The V gene's germline CDR1 is SGHTA and CDR2 FQGNSA. This CDR3 region has 14 residues.

Here the CDR3 reads CASTEGSSVDEQYF. As DNA, the CDR3 is TGTGCCAGCACCGAGGGGTCGAGCGTCGACGAGCAGTACTTC. The rearrangement uses TRBV2 and TRBJ2-7, with D perhaps TRBD1 or TRBD2 (5 bases each). The length of the CDR3 is 14 residues. Germline assignment: CDR1 SNHLY and CDR2 FYNNEI. Between the trimmed V and J ends, which lost 7 bases and 5 bases, there was a span of 18 bases.

This clonotype has just a few counts. The chain recombines TRBV24-1 with TRBJ2-4; 8 bases match TRBD2. This CDR3 contains 15 residues. Trimming took 1 base from V and 6 from J; bases not matched to a gene: 4. Germline CDR1 KGHDR, CDR2 SFDVKD. The CDR3 nucleotides are TGTGCCACCAGTGATTTAACGGGGACTAGAAACATTCAGTACTTC. This gives the protein CATSDLTGTRNIQYF.

The sample holds a few counts of this clonotype. The chain joins TRBV30 to TRBJ1-2; 7 bases are a match to TRBD1. Germline V gene sequence: CDR1 GTSNPN, CDR2 SVGIG (reference sequence). J was trimmed by 1 base and V by 0 bases; bases with no gene match: 2. The CDR3 has 14 amino acids. The CDR3 DNA follows: TGTGCCTGGAGTGTACGACAGGGTAACTATGGCTACACCTTC. This gives the protein CAWSVRQGNYGYTF.

Concerning this clonotype itself: The junction departs from the called germline gene at one end, perhaps through a read error. The rearrangement links TRBV5-1 to TRBJ1-5; weak D call: TRBD1 (5 bases). The length of the CDR3 is 15 residues. Germline V CDR1 and CDR2: SGHRS, YFSETQ. The DNA of the CDR3 is TGCGCCAGCAGCTTGGGGGGGGATAGCAATCAGCCCCGGCATTTT. Its translation: CASSLGGDSNQPRHF.

This clonotype was seen a handful of times. The chain employs TRBV29-1 and TRBJ2-6, with 8 bases that match TRBD1. The CDR3 is 15 residues long. Germline-derived CDR1 and CDR2 are SQVTM and ANQGSEA. Germline trimming cut 7 bases from V and 2 bases from J; bases unmatched to any gene: 7. The CDR3 bases are TGCAGCGCAACTACAGGGGGAGCTGGGGCCAACGTCCTGACTTTC. Its translation: CSATTGGAGANVLTF.